What follows are 24 T cell receptor beta chains derived from one specimen sequenced in a study of response to subunit inactivated influenza vaccine. Each CDR3 protein is one row after TCRdb ran MiXCR on the RT-PCR reads. The sample holds about 700,000 distinct CDR3 sequences, about 15% seen once. The sample here was PBMCs from blood, taken 11 to 12 days after vaccination. These receptors originate from a man aged 45-65 years who received an inactivated influenza vaccine.

The chain combines TRBV12-3 or TRBV12-4 with TRBJ1-2, with 9 bases aligning to TRBD1. This CDR3 is 15 amino acids long. J lost 3 bases, V lost 6 bases, and 8 bases had no gene match. The CDR3 DNA sequence: TGTGCCAGCAGCGCCGGGACAGGGATGCACTATGGCTACACCTTC. It yields the protein CASSAGTGMHYGYTF.

This clonotype has a count of ten or more. The chain combines TRBV5-1 with TRBJ1-1, with D hard to call. Trimming shortened V by 7 bases and J by 2 bases, and 12 bases separated the two germline ends. This CDR3 comprises 13 residues. In germline, CDR1 is SGHRS, CDR2 YFSETQ. Here the CDR3 reads CASAKNSNTEAFF. The DNA for the CDR3 is TGCGCCAGCGCTAAAAATTCAAACACTGAAGCTTTCTTT. Full variable domain (rest looked up from reference TRBV5-1 and TRBJ1-1): KAGVTQTPRYLIKTRGQQVTLSCSPISGHRSVSWYQQTPGQGLQFLFEYFSETQRNKGNFPGRFSGRQFSNSRSEMNVSTLELGDSALYLCASAKNSNTEAFFGQGTRLTVV.

The chain recombines TRBV2 with TRBJ2-7; 7 bases are shared with TRBD1. Germline assignment: CDR1 SNHLY and CDR2 FYNNEI. V gave up 4 bases and J gave up 5 bases; unmatched junction bases: 11. The CDR3 totals 15 residues. The CDR3 region has the DNA TGTGCCAGCAGTGCCACCGACGGACAGGTTCACGAGCAGTACTTC. Translation: CASSATDGQVHEQYF. Full variable domain (missing parts from reference TRBV2 and TRBJ2-7): EPEVTQTPSHQVTQMGQEVILRCVPISNHLYFYWYRQILGQKVEFLVSFYNNEISEKSEIFDDQFSVERPDGSNFTLKIRSTKLEDSAMYFCASSATDGQVHEQYFGPGTRLTVT.

The chain links TRBV7-9 to TRBJ2-5; perhaps TRBD2 as D (5 bases). Germline V gene lookup returns CDR1 SEHNR and CDR2 FQNEAQ (reference sequence). The CDR3 is 14 amino acids. Trimming stripped 3 bases from V and 2 bases from J, with 10 bases between. DNA for the CDR3: TGTGCCAGCAGCTTCGAACCGGGACAAGAGACCCAGTACTTC. As protein: CASSFEPGQETQYF.

This clonotype was observed many times. This chain connects TRBV29-1 to TRBJ2-7; D is possibly TRBD2 (5 bases). CDR1 SQVTM and CDR2 ANQGSEA come from the germline V gene. This CDR3 is 12 amino acids long. With 5 bases removed from V and 0 bases from J, the gap between germline ends came to 8 bases. The CDR3 coding sequence is TGCAGCGTTTCGGGGTCCTCCTACGAGCAGTACTTC. This codes for CSVSGSSYEQYF.

The chain carries TRBV12-3 or TRBV12-4 and TRBJ1-1; D possibly corresponds to TRBD1 (5 bases). The CDR3 sequence is 14 residues long. V was shortened by 0 bases and J by 4 bases, with 9 bases between the two germline ends. CDR3 coding DNA: TGTGCCAGCAGTTTAGCCGGCCAGGGCACTGAAGCTTTCTTT. It is translated as CASSLAGQGTEAFF.

The V gene is TRBV5-6, the J gene TRBJ2-3, with D perhaps TRBD1 (5 bases). CDR1 and CDR2 (germline): SGHDT, YYEEEE. The length of the CDR3 is 19 residues. V was clipped by 0 bases and J by 6 bases, with 26 bases between them. Here the CDR3 DNA reads TGTGCCAGCAGCTTGGGTTATGGGGTTAGGGGTTATTCCAGGGATACGCAGTATTTT. Amino acid sequence: CASSLGYGVRGYSRDTQYF.

This clonotype was seen once. The genes are TRBV5-6 and TRBJ2-7; perhaps TRBD2 as D (5 bases). Germline V gene sequence: CDR1 SGHDT, CDR2 YYEEEE. V dropped 4 bases and J dropped 4 bases, with 18 bases sitting between them. The CDR3 spans 15 residues. CDR3 sequence: CASSPGVFCHYEQYF. CDR3 nucleotides: TGTGCCAGCAGCCCCGGGGTCTTCTGCCATTACGAGCAGTACTTC.

The chain recombines TRBV11-2 with TRBJ2-6; no clear D. This CDR3 is built from 15 residues. The germline gives CDR1 SGHAT, CDR2 FQNNGV. Trimming left V 4 bases short and J 4 bases short, with 11 bases between. In DNA form, the CDR3 reads TGTGCCAGCAGCTCCTTGGCTACCGGGGCCAACGTCCTGACTTTC. It is translated as CASSSLATGANVLTF.

This clonotype has more than one count but fewer than ten. The chain recombines TRBV7-2 with TRBJ2-2; D is unclear. Germline CDR1 and CDR2: SGHTA and FQGNSA. CDR3 size: 14 residues. Trimming removed 6 bases from V and 6 bases from J, with 14 bases in between. The CDR3 is CASRPGRTSGELFF. CDR3 coding DNA: TGTGCCAGCAGGCCCGGCCGCACCTCCGGGGAGCTGTTTTTT.

The DNA for the CDR3 is TGCGCCAGCAGCCAAGATGGGGTACTAGAGACCCAGTACTTC. Translating gives CASSQDGVLETQYF. The chain has TRBV4-3 and TRBJ2-5; D call uncertain. The CDR3 spans 14 residues. Germline V lookup: CDR1 LGHNA, CDR2 YSLEER. V was pared by 0 bases and J by 4 bases, with 9 bases between.

This chain links TRBV6-1 with TRBJ1-5, with TRBD1 identical over 8 bases. The germline V gene has CDR1 MNHNS and CDR2 SASEGT. J was trimmed by 7 bases and V by 10 bases; bases with no gene match: 9. CDR3 length: 13 amino acids. CDR3 amino acids: CANQTQGEQPQHF. The CDR3 coding sequence is TGTGCCAACCAAACACAGGGGGAGCAGCCCCAGCATTTT.

This clonotype came up a few times. The V gene is TRBV7-6, the J gene TRBJ2-2; 8 bases agree with TRBD1. V was pared by 1 base and J by 9 bases, with 13 bases of the junction left unmatched. CDR3 size: 17 residues. CDR1 SGHVS and CDR2 FNYEAQ come from the germline V gene. CDR3 in amino acids: CASSLVAGQGHPRELFF. Here the CDR3 DNA reads TGTGCCAGCAGCTTAGTCGCCGGACAGGGCCATCCCAGGGAGCTGTTTTTT.

The chain uses TRBV4-1 and TRBJ1-5, with TRBD1 identical over 8 bases. From germline, CDR1 is MGHRA and CDR2 YSYEKL. There are 15 residues in the CDR3. V was pared by 3 bases and J by 4 bases, with 5 bases of the junction left unmatched. The CDR3 is CASSQGTGQNQPQHF. DNA of the CDR3: TGCGCCAGCAGCCAGGGGACAGGCCAAAATCAGCCCCAGCATTTT.

Ten or more counts support this clonotype. The V gene is TRBV18, the J gene TRBJ2-7; a possible D gene is TRBD1 (5 bases). The CDR3 is 14 amino acids. V was trimmed by 2 bases and J by 2 bases, leaving 10 bases between them. Germline CDR1 reads KGHSH; CDR2 reads LQKENI. The CDR3 DNA reads as TGTGCCAGCTCACCAGTGACAGAAGCCTACGAGCAGTACTTC. Residues: CASSPVTEAYEQYF.

This chain connects TRBV12-3 or TRBV12-4 to TRBJ2-7; tentative D call: TRBD1 (6 bases). V was pared by 6 bases and J by 4 bases, with 19 bases between. The CDR3 is 15 residues long. The CDR3 DNA reads TGTGCCAGCAGCCACCAAACAGGGTTCGGATACGAGCAGTACTTC. Its protein product is CASSHQTGFGYEQYF.

This clonotype turned up a few times. This chain joins TRBV30 and TRBJ2-4; 10 bases are a match to TRBD1. This CDR3 has 16 amino acids. The germline gives CDR1 GTSNPN, CDR2 SVGIG (reference sequence). V lost 0 bases and J lost 13; bases outside the gene matches: 15. The DNA of the CDR3 is TGTGCCTGGAGTGTACAATTAGGGACAGGGGTAGACCCACAGTACTTC. Residues: CAWSVQLGTGVDPQYF.

This chain connects TRBV3-1 to TRBJ2-7, with TRBD1 matching over 9 bases. V shed 4 bases and J 4 bases; nucleotides not matched to a gene: 11. This CDR3 is 16 amino acids long. The germline gives CDR1 LGHDT, CDR2 YNNKEL (reference sequence). CDR3 sequence reads: CASSPITGTGSYEQYF. The CDR3 DNA follows: TGTGCCAGCAGCCCCATAACCGGGACAGGGTCATACGAGCAGTACTTC.

The chain uses TRBV7-9 and TRBJ2-1; D gene ambiguous. The germline gives CDR1 SEHNR, CDR2 FQNEAQ (reference sequence). Trimming cost V 4 bases and J 1 base, with 17 bases left between them. There are 17 residues in the CDR3. The CDR3 DNA is TGTGCCAGCAGCTCCCCCTTTAGGGTCCGTTCCTACAATGAGCAGTTCTTC. This gives the protein CASSSPFRVRSYNEQFF.

CDR3 sequence reads: CASSQDKGLAAADTQYF. In nucleotides, the CDR3 is TGCGCCAGCAGCCAAGATAAGGGACTAGCGGCGGCAGATACGCAGTATTTT. V usage is TRBV4-3 and J usage is TRBJ2-3; TRBD2 agrees at 11 bases. Trimming cost V 0 bases and J 4 bases; bases outside gene matches: 6. The length of the CDR3 is 17 residues. Germline V gene sequence: CDR1 LGHNA, CDR2 YSLEER.

This clonotype has a handful of counts. The CDR3 region is CASSPRPGTGGPAGANVLTF. The CDR3 DNA follows: TGTGCCAGCAGCCCGCGACCTGGGACAGGGGGACCCGCTGGGGCCAACGTCCTGACTTTC. The chain has TRBV11-2 and TRBJ2-6; TRBD1 agrees at 11 bases. This CDR3 region has 20 residues. The junction had 14 bases not matched to a gene; V was cut back by 5 bases and J by 2 bases. From germline, CDR1 is SGHAT and CDR2 FQNNGV.

V gene TRBV24-1 combines with J gene TRBJ1-1; D perhaps matches TRBD1 (6 bases). Germline CDR1 reads KGHDR; CDR2 reads SFDVKD. V was clipped by 10 bases and J by 5 bases, with 16 bases between them. CDR3 size: 13 residues. CDR3 protein: CATAGPRGTEAFF. The CDR3 bases are TGTGCCACTGCGGGCCCTAGGGGGACTGAAGCTTTCTTT.

This clonotype was seen just once. This chain connects TRBV3-1 to TRBJ2-7, with D perhaps given as TRBD1 or TRBD2 (6 bases each). This CDR3 contains 15 residues. Trimming shortened V by 4 bases and J by 3 bases, and 16 bases separated the two germline ends. Germline V gene sequence: CDR1 LGHDT, CDR2 YNNKEL (reference sequence). As DNA, the CDR3 is TGTGCCAGCAGCCCAGCGACGGGGGCCCTCTACGAGCAGTACTTC. Amino acids: CASSPATGALYEQYF.

V gene TRBV20-1 combines with J gene TRBJ1-3; maybe TRBD1 (6 bases). V was clipped by 3 bases and J by 2 bases, with 8 bases between them. This CDR3 comprises 13 residues. Germline V gives CDR1 DFQATT, CDR2 SNEGSKA (reference sequence). CDR3 protein: CSASRTAGNTIYF. The CDR3, as DNA: TGCAGTGCTAGTAGGACAGCTGGAAACACCATATATTTT.